This T cell receptor (beta chain) was recorded in a study of cytomegalovirus exposure and HLA in healthy donors. As to this clone: Its antigen remains unknown.

With 60 Vbeta and 13 Jbeta primers, the PCR was carried out. Data came from immunoSEQ multiplex PCR; TCRdb stores just in-frame clones and leaves some out. The data show tens of thousands of clones, with roughly 65% seen just once and approximately 15% held by the top ten. General study results and limits: Presence/absence analyses assumed roughly uniform sequencing depth across donors, which may not hold. Researchers had no immune exposure information except CMV serostatus available.

The source material was PBMCs. The clonotype comes from a male donor in good health and CMV-seropositive.

The CDR3 sequence is CASFWGETEAFF. CDR3 bases: TGTGCCAGCTTCTGGGGCGAGACTGAAGCTTTCTTT. The chain is built from TRBV6-1 and TRBJ1-1; D perhaps matches TRBD1 (5 bases). The CDR3 spans 12 residues. Germline assignment: CDR1 MNHNS and CDR2 SASEGT. Trimming removed 8 bases from V and 5 bases from J, with 12 bases in between.